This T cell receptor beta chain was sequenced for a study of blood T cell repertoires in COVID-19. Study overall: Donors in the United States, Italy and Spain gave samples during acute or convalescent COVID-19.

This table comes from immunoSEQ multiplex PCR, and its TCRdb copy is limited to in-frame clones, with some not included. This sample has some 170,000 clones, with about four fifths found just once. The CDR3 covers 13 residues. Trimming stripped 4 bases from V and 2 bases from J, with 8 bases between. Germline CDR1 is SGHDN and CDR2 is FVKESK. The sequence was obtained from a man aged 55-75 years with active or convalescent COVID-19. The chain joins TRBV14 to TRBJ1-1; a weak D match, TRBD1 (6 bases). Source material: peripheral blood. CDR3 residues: CASSLQGNTEAFF. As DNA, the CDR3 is TGTGCCAGCAGCCTACAGGGAAACACTGAAGCTTTCTTT.